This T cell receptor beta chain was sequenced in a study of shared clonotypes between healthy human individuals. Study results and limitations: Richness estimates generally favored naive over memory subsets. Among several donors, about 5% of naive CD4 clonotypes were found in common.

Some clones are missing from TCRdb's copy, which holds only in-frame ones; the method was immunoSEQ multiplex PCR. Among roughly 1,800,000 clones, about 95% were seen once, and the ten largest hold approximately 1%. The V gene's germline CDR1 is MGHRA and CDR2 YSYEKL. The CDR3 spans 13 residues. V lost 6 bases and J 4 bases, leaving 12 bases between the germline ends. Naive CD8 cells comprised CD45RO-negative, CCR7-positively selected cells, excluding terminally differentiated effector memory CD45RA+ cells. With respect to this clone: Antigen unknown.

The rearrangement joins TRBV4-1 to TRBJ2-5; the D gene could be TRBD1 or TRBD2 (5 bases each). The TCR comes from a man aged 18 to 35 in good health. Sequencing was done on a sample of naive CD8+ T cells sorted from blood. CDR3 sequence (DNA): TGCGCCAGCAGTCGCACGGGGCCAGAGACCCAGTACTTC. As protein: CASSRTGPETQYF.